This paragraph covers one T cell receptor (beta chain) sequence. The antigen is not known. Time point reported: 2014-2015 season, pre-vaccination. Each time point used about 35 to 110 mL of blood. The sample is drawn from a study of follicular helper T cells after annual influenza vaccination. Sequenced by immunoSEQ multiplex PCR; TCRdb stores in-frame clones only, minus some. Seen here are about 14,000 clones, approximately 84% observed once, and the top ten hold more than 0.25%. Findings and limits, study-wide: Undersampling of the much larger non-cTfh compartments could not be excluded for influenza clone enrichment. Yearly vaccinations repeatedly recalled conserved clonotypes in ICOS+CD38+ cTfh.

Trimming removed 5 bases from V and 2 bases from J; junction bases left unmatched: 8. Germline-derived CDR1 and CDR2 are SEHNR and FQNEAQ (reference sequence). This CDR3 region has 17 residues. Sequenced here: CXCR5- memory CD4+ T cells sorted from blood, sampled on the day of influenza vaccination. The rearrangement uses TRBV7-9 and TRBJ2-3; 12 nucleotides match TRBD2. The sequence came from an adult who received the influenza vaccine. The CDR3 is CASSPLWTSGTTDTQYF. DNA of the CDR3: TGTGCCAGCAGCCCGCTTTGGACTAGCGGGACCACAGATACGCAGTATTTT.